This T cell receptor (beta chain) emerged from a study of glioma-infiltrating T cells. This clonotype has only a few counts. Antigen unknown. The CDR3 length is 12 residues. Germline V gene sequence: CDR1 SQVTM, CDR2 ANQGSEA. Study-wide results and limits: Tissue and blood shared very few CDR3 sequences.

Using RNA template, CDR3s of TCR alpha and beta were amplified with iRepertoire arm-PCR. TCRdb re-analysed the multiplex PCR reads in MiXCR, keeping a single row per CDR3 protein. The data hold under 150,000 distinct CDR3 sequences, with about 25% observed a single time. The TCR was taken from a human donor with low-grade glioma or glioblastoma, undergoing nonglioma brain surgery, or in good health (not recorded which). The specimen was glioma tissue, nonneoplastic brain tissue, or PBMCs (not recorded which). The chain has TRBV29-1 and TRBJ1-1, with D unclear. The CDR3 region is CSANVWNTEAFF. The CDR3 bases are TGCAGTGCCAACGTCTGGAACACTGAAGCTTTCTTT.